This TCR beta chain derives from a study of blood T cell repertoires in COVID-19. Study-wide context: The study drew acute and convalescent COVID-19 samples from the United States, Italy and Spain.

The CDR3 has 14 amino acids. From germline, CDR1 is SGHTA and CDR2 FQGNSA. J gave up 3 bases and V 4 bases, and 5 bases lay outside the gene matches. The assay was immunoSEQ multiplex PCR, and TCRdb's table has in-frame clones only and misses some. The sample shows tens of thousands of clones, more than 85% of them seen only once. The source material was peripheral blood. This receptor was obtained from a human donor with active COVID-19. The donor label of this sample is uncertain. This chain joins TRBV7-2 and TRBJ2-5; the match to TRBD1 covers 7 bases. In DNA, the CDR3 is TGTGCCAGCAGCTCGAACAGGGGAAAAGAGACCCAGTACTTC. Translated: CASSSNRGKETQYF.